The 10 T cell receptor beta chains given below trace back to one sample, sequenced in a study of blood T cell repertoires in COVID-19. The assay was immunoSEQ multiplex PCR, and TCRdb's table has in-frame clones only and misses some. The table includes almost 400,000 clones, around 87% detected once. Material for sequencing was peripheral blood. The receptors were gathered from a woman aged 60-75 years with COVID-19, enrolled during active disease.

The CDR3 sequence is CASSPRTSSTGELFF. The CDR3 nucleotides read TGTGCCAGCAGCCCACGGACTAGCAGCACCGGGGAGCTGTTTTTT. The chain uses TRBV7-3 and TRBJ2-2; 8 bases fit TRBD2. The germline V gene encodes CDR1 SGHTA and CDR2 FQGTGA. Trimming removed 5 bases from V and 4 bases from J; junction bases left unmatched: 6. The CDR3 length is 15 residues.

This chain links TRBV7-2 with TRBJ2-1; D perhaps matches TRBD1 (6 bases). CDR1 and CDR2 from the germline V gene are SGHTA and FQGNSA. The V gene lost 3 bases and the J gene lost 4 bases, with 10 bases spanning the gap. The CDR3 runs 14 residues. The CDR3 sequence is CASSLGAAYNEQFF. The CDR3 DNA is TGTGCCAGCAGCTTGGGGGCTGCTTACAATGAGCAGTTCTTC.

The rearrangement joins TRBV7-6 to TRBJ2-1; 16 bases are shared with TRBD2. Germline assignment: CDR1 SGHVS and CDR2 FNYEAQ. The CDR3 totals 17 residues. J gave up 6 bases and V 5 bases, and 7 bases lay outside the gene matches. CDR3 amino acids: CASSLGTSGGAGNEQFF. CDR3 in DNA: TGTGCCAGCAGCCTCGGGACTAGCGGGGGGGCGGGCAATGAGCAGTTCTTC.

The J gene is TRBJ1-1, the V gene TRBV10-2; D is undetermined. The CDR3 sequence is 14 residues long. Germline V CDR1 and CDR2: WSHSY, SAAADI. Trimming took 6 bases from V and 3 from J, leaving 14 bases between them. Here the CDR3 DNA reads TGCGCCAGCAGCCTATCCGGGAGATACACTGAAGCTTTCTTT. Translation: CASSLSGRYTEAFF.

J is TRBJ2-6 and V is TRBV3-1 (or the pseudogene TRBV3-2); TRBD2 is a possible D gene (5 bases). The CDR3 consists of 14 residues. The germline V gene has CDR1 LGHDT and CDR2 YNNKEL (reference sequence). V lost 4 bases and J lost 9, with 13 bases in between. CDR3 region: CASSPVRADNVLTF. The CDR3 DNA is TGTGCCAGCAGCCCCGTGAGGGCTGACAACGTCCTGACTTTC.

This chain links TRBV5-4 with TRBJ2-3; 8 positions match TRBD2. J lost 4 bases, V lost 4 bases, and 8 bases had no gene match. Germline V gives CDR1 SGHNT, CDR2 YYREEE (reference sequence). The CDR3 has 15 residues. The CDR3 spells CASSAGGALSDTQYF. As DNA, the CDR3 is TGTGCCAGCAGCGCCGGGGGGGCCCTTTCAGATACGCAGTATTTT.

The chain links TRBV2 to TRBJ2-5; maybe TRBD2 (6 bases). V shed 6 bases and J shed 5 bases, with 16 bases lying between them. Looked up from germline, CDR1 is SNHLY and CDR2 is FYNNEI. The CDR3 consists of 14 residues. In DNA form, the CDR3 reads TGTGCCAGCAGGGGCGGGGACTTGGGTGAGACCCAGTACTTC. It is translated as CASRGGDLGETQYF.

The chain carries TRBV5-1 and TRBJ1-3; D is ambiguous. Germline V CDR1 and CDR2: SGHRS, YFSETQ. The V end was cut by 4 bases, the J end by 4 bases, with 9 bases between. The CDR3 runs 13 residues. The CDR3 nucleotides are TGCGCCAGCAGCGAGGGCGCCGGAAACACCATATATTTT. Protein: CASSEGAGNTIYF.

The genes are TRBV3-1 (or the pseudogene TRBV3-2) and TRBJ1-4, with 9 positions matching TRBD1. This CDR3 spans 15 amino acids. Germline CDR1 is LGHDT and CDR2 is YNNKEL (reference sequence). With V trimmed by 6 bases and J by 0 bases, 2 bases remained unmatched. The CDR3 loop reads CASSGQGPTNEKLFF. The CDR3, as DNA: TGTGCCAGCAGTGGACAGGGGCCAACTAATGAAAAACTGTTTTTT.

V and J are TRBV7-3 and TRBJ2-3; no clear D. This CDR3 is built from 12 residues. The germline V and J ends were trimmed by 3 bases and 6 bases, with 7 bases remaining between them. CDR1 and CDR2 from the germline V gene are SGHTA and FQGTGA. As DNA, the CDR3 is TGTGCCAGCAGCTTTTATATGGATACGCAGTATTTT. Its translation is CASSFYMDTQYF.